One and the same sample provided the 26 T cell receptor beta chains below, sequenced in a study of identical twins. MiXCR, run by TCRdb on the 5' RACE reads, gives a single entry per CDR3 protein. The table includes around 1.7 million distinct CDR3 sequences, around a third detected once. Sequences were obtained from cord blood. All receptors come from a newborn girl in good health.

Points on this clonotype: At one of its ends the junction is not consistent with the germline gene, which may arise from a read error. The chain couples TRBV27 to TRBJ2-1; perhaps D is TRBD1 or TRBD2 (5 bases each). Germline V lookup: CDR1 MNHEY, CDR2 SMNVEV (reference sequence). This CDR3 is built from 14 residues. This CDR3 is CASTQGPHYNEQFF. CDR3 coding DNA: TGTGCTAGCACCCAGGGACCCCACTACAATGAGCAGTTCTTC.

This clonotype was seen ten or more times. V gene TRBV20-1 combines with J gene TRBJ2-7; TRBD2 aligns across 10 bases. The CDR3 is 13 amino acids. Germline CDR1 DFQATT, CDR2 SNEGSKA (reference sequence). J lost 1 base, V lost 5 bases, and 2 bases had no gene match. This chain's CDR3 is CSAPGLASYEQYF. DNA for the CDR3: TGCAGTGCTCCGGGACTAGCGTCCTACGAGCAGTACTTC.

CDR3 region: CAISRGQGNTIYF. Here the CDR3 DNA reads TGTGCCATCAGCCGAGGACAGGGAAACACCATATATTTT. This rearrangement joins TRBV10-3 to TRBJ1-3; D possibly corresponds to TRBD1 (6 bases). V shed 6 bases and J shed 4 bases, with 10 bases lying between them. The germline gives CDR1 ENHRY, CDR2 SYGVKD. The CDR3 contains 13 residues.

This clonotype appeared a few times. This rearrangement joins TRBV6-2 or TRBV6-3 to TRBJ2-5; 7 positions match TRBD2. V shed 2 bases, J shed 5 bases, and the junction held 5 bases outside the gene matches. The CDR3 spans 14 residues. CDR1 is MNHEY and CDR2 is SVGEGT in the germline V gene. CDR3 in amino acids: CASSYGGSLETQYF. The DNA of the CDR3 is TGTGCCAGCAGTTACGGCGGGAGCCTCGAGACCCAGTACTTC.

V and J are TRBV24-1 and TRBJ2-7; D not certain. V lost 9 bases and J 7 bases, leaving 15 bases between the germline ends. In germline, CDR1 is KGHDR, CDR2 SFDVKD. The CDR3 runs 12 residues. The CDR3 DNA sequence: TGTGCCACCTCAACTGGCCCCGGAGAGCAGTACTTC. Translated, it gives CATSTGPGEQYF.

This clonotype occurred many times. The chain has TRBV2 and TRBJ2-5; D call uncertain. CDR1 and CDR2 from the germline V gene are SNHLY and FYNNEI. Trimming pared 9 bases from V and 5 bases from J, leaving 16 bases between. CDR3 length: 13 residues. The CDR3 loop reads CASFRAVYETQYF. CDR3 sequence (DNA): TGTGCCAGTTTTCGGGCGGTATACGAGACCCAGTACTTC.

In the case of this clonotype: One end of the junction does not line up with germline, which may come from a read error. Here the CDR3 reads CASSSTGGYGYAF. In nucleotides, the CDR3 is TGTGCCAGCAGCTCCACAGGGGGCTATGGCTACGCCTTC. The chain recombines TRBV7-2 with TRBJ1-2; 9 bases are a match to TRBD1. Germline assignment: CDR1 SGHTA and CDR2 FQGNSA. This CDR3 comprises 13 residues.

Worth noting for this clonotype: A much larger clone sits a single nucleotide away, making a read error possible. This rearrangement joins TRBV27 to TRBJ1-2; 7 positions agree with TRBD1. CDR1 and CDR2 (germline): MNHEY, SMNVEV (reference sequence). With V trimmed by 2 bases and J by 8 bases, 14 bases remained unmatched. The CDR3 runs to 16 residues. The CDR3 DNA sequence: TGTGCCAGCAGTTTACTGACCGGACAGGCAATCGTGGGCTACACCTTC. Its protein is CASSLLTGQAIVGYTF.

The genes are TRBV20-1 and TRBJ2-1; 8 bases map to TRBD2. Germline lookup yields CDR1 DFQATT and CDR2 SNEGSKA (reference sequence). The CDR3 runs to 15 residues. The V gene end was trimmed by 4 bases and the J gene end by 2 bases; junction bases not matched to a gene: 7. CDR3 DNA sequence: TGCAGTGCTATCGGACTAGCCCGCCCCTACAATGAGCAGTTCTTC. It specifies CSAIGLARPYNEQFF.

Concerning this clonotype: At one of its ends the junction is not consistent with the germline gene, which may arise from a read error. This chain uses TRBV5-6 with TRBJ2-1; D call uncertain. Looked up from germline, CDR1 is SGHDT and CDR2 is YYEEEE. The CDR3 is 12 amino acids. CDR3 sequence (DNA): TGTGCCGGCAGCTCGAGGCGGAATGAGCAGTTCTTC. As protein: CAGSSRRNEQFF.

A note on this clonotype: With a much larger clone just one base away, this may be a read error. CDR3 DNA sequence: TGTGCCGGCAGCCAAATCAGCGGGAGGGCCGCAGATACGCAGTATTTT. This encodes CAGSQISGRAADTQYF. The chain has TRBV4-2 and TRBJ2-3; TRBD2 agrees at 10 bases. This CDR3 spans 16 amino acids. Germline V gene data show CDR1 as LGHNA and CDR2 as YNFKEQ.

The chain links TRBV7-2 to TRBJ2-4; 7 bases match TRBD2. Trimming took 1 base from V and 0 from J; bases not matched to a gene: 6. The CDR3 loop spans 17 amino acids. Germline V gives CDR1 SGHTA, CDR2 FQGNSA. As DNA, the CDR3 is TGTGCCAGCAGCTTAGTTCTTAAGCGGGAAGCCAAAAACATTCAGTACTTC. As protein: CASSLVLKREAKNIQYF.

The J gene is TRBJ2-7, the V gene TRBV29-1, with a weak D call TRBD2 (6 bases). Trimming left V 7 bases short and J 2 bases short, with 18 bases between. The CDR3 extends over 14 amino acids. The germline V gene has CDR1 SQVTM and CDR2 ANQGSEA. CDR3 protein: CSAAGLVPPYEQYF. DNA for the CDR3: TGCAGCGCCGCGGGGCTAGTACCCCCCTACGAGCAGTACTTC.

This clonotype came up a few times. The gene calls are TRBV5-1 and TRBJ2-3, with D perhaps TRBD1 or TRBD2 (6 bases each). Germline CDR1 reads SGHRS; CDR2 reads YFSETQ. CDR3 size: 15 residues. Trimming removed 0 bases from V and 5 bases from J, with 13 bases in between. The CDR3 DNA sequence: TGCGCCAGCAGCTTGGAGGGGGGCCGTATAGATACGCAGTATTTT. Encoded protein: CASSLEGGRIDTQYF.

The sample holds many counts of this clonotype. V is TRBV6-5 and J is TRBJ2-7; TRBD2 matches 7 bases. V dropped 0 bases and J dropped 4; count of bases not matched to a gene: 6. CDR1 is MNHEY and CDR2 is SVGAGI in the germline V gene. CDR3 length equals 15 residues. Written as DNA, the CDR3 is TGTGCCAGCAGTTACTCTGGGACTACTACTTACGAGCAGTACTTC. Its translation: CASSYSGTTTYEQYF.

There are a few counts of this clonotype. The rearrangement joins TRBV29-1 to TRBJ2-1, with 11 bases aligning to TRBD2. This CDR3 is built from 17 residues. Germline V gene lookup returns CDR1 SQVTM and CDR2 ANQGSEA. V shed 1 base, J shed 7 bases, and the junction held 12 bases outside the gene matches. The CDR3 coding sequence is TGCAGCGTTGAAGGACAGGCAGCGACTAGCGGGACTAATGAGCAGTTCTTC. This translates into CSVEGQAATSGTNEQFF.

The chain employs TRBV7-8 and TRBJ1-4, with 9 bases fitting TRBD1. Trimming took 1 base from V and 8 from J; bases not matched to a gene: 5. The CDR3 sequence is 15 residues long. CDR1 and CDR2 (germline): SGHVS, FQNEAQ. CDR3 sequence (DNA): TGTGCCAGCAGCTTAGACCACAGGGGGCGGGAAAAACTGTTTTTT. This gives the protein CASSLDHRGREKLFF.

This clonotype was observed a few times. This may be a read error: a much more frequent sequence differs by one nucleotide. This rearrangement joins TRBV29-1 to TRBJ2-5; TRBD2 is a possible D gene (5 bases). The J call may be faulty, since TRBJ2-7 better matches the DNA end. Germline V gene lookup returns CDR1 SQVTM and CDR2 ANQGSEA. The CDR3 consists of 13 residues. CDR3 coding DNA: TGCAGCGTTGAAGTAATGTCGCGGGACGAGCAGTACTTC. Encoded protein: CSVEVMSRDEQYF.

Turning to this clonotype: Possible read error: a much larger clone is one base away. V gene TRBV10-3 combines with J gene TRBJ1-2; possibly TRBD1 for D (5 bases). Germline V gives CDR1 ENHRY, CDR2 SYGVKD. The CDR3 is 15 amino acids. V lost 0 bases and J lost 4, with 12 bases in between. The CDR3 DNA reads TGTGCCATCAGTGAGTCCCGCAGGGACTGCTATGGCTACACCTTC. Residues: CAISESRRDCYGYTF.

This clonotype was observed a handful of times. The chain recombines TRBV20-1 with TRBJ2-3; D perhaps matches TRBD2 (6 bases). V was pared by 2 bases and J by 6 bases, with 12 bases between. Germline CDR1 and CDR2: DFQATT and SNEGSKA (reference sequence). The CDR3 has 13 residues. The DNA for the CDR3 is TGCAGTGCTAGAAGGGTAGCGGCGGATACGCAGTATTTT. It specifies CSARRVAADTQYF.

The sample holds a few counts of this clonotype. V gene TRBV20-1 combines with J gene TRBJ2-5; no definite D call. CDR3 size: 15 residues. In germline, CDR1 is DFQATT, CDR2 SNEGSKA (reference sequence). Trimming stripped 6 bases from V and 2 bases from J, with 19 bases between. As DNA, the CDR3 is TGCAGTGCCTCCAGAATGGGCAGGACGCAAGAGACCCAGTACTTC. Amino acid sequence: CSASRMGRTQETQYF.

The chain is built from TRBV3-1 and TRBJ2-1; TRBD2 aligns across 7 bases. The CDR3 sequence is 13 residues long. Germline assignment: CDR1 LGHDT and CDR2 YNNKEL (reference sequence). V lost 4 bases to trimming and J lost 8 bases; unmatched junction nucleotides: 5. CDR3: CASSRGRWDEQFF. Here the CDR3 DNA reads TGTGCCAGCAGCCGCGGGAGATGGGATGAGCAGTTCTTC.

The V gene is TRBV7-9, the J gene TRBJ2-7; 9 bases agree with TRBD1. The V segment lost 5 bases and the J segment 5 bases; nucleotides outside the gene matches: 7. The CDR3 totals 14 residues. CDR1 is SEHNR, CDR2 FQNEAQ, per germline (reference sequence). The CDR3 DNA reads as TGTGCCAGCAGCCAGGGACAGGGCAGCGACGAGCAGTACTTC. The encoded protein is CASSQGQGSDEQYF.

This clonotype has a handful of counts. The chain carries TRBV3-1 and TRBJ2-3; weak D call: TRBD2 (6 bases). Trimming took 4 bases from V and 2 from J, leaving 13 bases between them. The CDR3 is 15 amino acids. Germline lookup yields CDR1 LGHDT and CDR2 YNNKEL (reference sequence). The CDR3 here is CASSLRDSNTDTQYF. Written as DNA, the CDR3 is TGTGCCAGCAGCCTCCGGGACTCGAACACAGATACGCAGTATTTT.

Note on this clonotype: At one end the junction does not follow the germline gene, possibly because of a read error. The chain links TRBV2 to TRBJ2-7; a weak D match, TRBD2 (5 bases). The CDR3 is 12 residues long. CDR1 and CDR2 from the germline V gene are SNHLY and FYNNEI. The CDR3 loop reads CASEADSNEQYF. The CDR3 region has the DNA TGTGCCAGCGAAGCGGACTCCAACGAGCAGTACTTC.

In this sample, this clonotype turned up a few times. The V call is TRBV27, the J call TRBJ2-1; 7 bases match TRBD2. This CDR3 comprises 15 residues. The J segment lost 3 bases and the V segment lost 4 bases, leaving 6 bases of the junction unmatched. Germline-derived CDR1 and CDR2 are MNHEY and SMNVEV (reference sequence). The CDR3 nucleotides are TGTGCCAGCAGTTCCCCTGGCGGGGGCTACAATGAGCAGTTCTTC. It encodes CASSSPGGGYNEQFF.